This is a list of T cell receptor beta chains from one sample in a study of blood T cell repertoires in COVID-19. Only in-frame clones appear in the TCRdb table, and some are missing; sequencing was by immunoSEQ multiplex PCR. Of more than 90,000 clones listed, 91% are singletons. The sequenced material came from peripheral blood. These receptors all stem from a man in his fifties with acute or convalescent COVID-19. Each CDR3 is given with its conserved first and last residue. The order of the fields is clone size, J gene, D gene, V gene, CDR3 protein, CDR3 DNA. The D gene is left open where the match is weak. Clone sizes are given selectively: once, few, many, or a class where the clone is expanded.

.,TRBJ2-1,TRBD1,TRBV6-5,CASSRDRYNEQFF,TGTGCCAGCAGCCGGGACAGATACAATGAGCAGTTCTTC
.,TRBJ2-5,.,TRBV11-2,CASSLNPGVEETQYF,TGTGCCAGCAGCTTAAATCCAGGGGTGGAGGAGACCCAGTACTTC
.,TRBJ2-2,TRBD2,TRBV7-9,CASSRGLAGARGELFF,TGTGCCAGCAGTCGCGGACTAGCGGGGGCCCGCGGGGAGCTGTTTTTT
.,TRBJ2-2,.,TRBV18,CASSPGQGNTGELFF,TGTGCCAGCTCACCAGGGCAGGGGAACACCGGGGAGCTGTTTTTT
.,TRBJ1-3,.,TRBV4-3,CASSRNRALPGNTIYF,TGCGCCAGCAGCCGAAACAGGGCTTTGCCTGGAAACACCATATATTTT
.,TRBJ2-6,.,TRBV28,CASSIPGANVLTF,TGTGCCAGCAGCATCCCTGGGGCCAACGTCCTGACTTTC
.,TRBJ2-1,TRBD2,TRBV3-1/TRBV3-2,CASSQGGGYNEQFF,TGTGCCAGCAGCCAAGGGGGGGGGTACAATGAGCAGTTCTTC
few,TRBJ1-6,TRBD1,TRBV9,CASSGNRGLNSPLHF,TGTGCCAGCAGCGGAAACAGGGGGCTCAATTCACCCCTCCACTTT
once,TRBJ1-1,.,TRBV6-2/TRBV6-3,CASSTTFPNTEAFF,TGTGCCAGCAGTACTACATTTCCCAACACTGAAGCTTTCTTT
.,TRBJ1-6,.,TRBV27,CASRRPGSPLHF,TGTGCCAGCCGACGACCGGGTTCACCCCTCCACTTT
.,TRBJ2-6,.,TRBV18,CASSPPQGTGANVLTF,TGTGCCAGCTCACCACCCCAGGGTACTGGGGCCAACGTCCTGACTTTC
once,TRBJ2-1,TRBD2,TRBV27,CASSTGLGTDEQFF,TGTGCCAGCAGTACGGGACTAGGGACTGATGAGCAGTTCTTC
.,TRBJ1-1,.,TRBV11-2,CASSLGGSPYTEAFF,TGTGCCAGCAGCTTAGGCGGCAGCCCATACACTGAAGCTTTCTTT
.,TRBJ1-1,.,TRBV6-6,CASSYPTDSLNTEAFF,TGTGCCAGCAGTTACCCAACGGACAGTCTCAACACTGAAGCTTTCTTT
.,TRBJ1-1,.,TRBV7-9,CASSYLGGVGTEAFF,TGTGCCAGCAGCTACCTAGGCGGGGTGGGGACTGAAGCTTTCTTT
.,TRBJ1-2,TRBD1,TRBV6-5,CASRFRTGAGYTF,TGTGCCAGCAGATTTCGGACAGGGGCCGGCTACACCTTC
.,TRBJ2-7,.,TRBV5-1,CASSLQSGSTYEQYF,TGCGCCAGCAGCTTGCAGAGCGGCAGTACCTACGAGCAGTACTTC
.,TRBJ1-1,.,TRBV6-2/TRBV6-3,CASSSGTEAFF,TGTGCCAGCAGTTCGGGTACTGAAGCTTTCTTT
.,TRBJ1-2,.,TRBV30,CAWSGPRDGYGYTF,TGTGCCTGGAGTGGCCCGCGGGACGGCTATGGCTACACCTTC
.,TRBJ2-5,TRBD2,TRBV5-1,CASSPWTPGGQETQYF,TGCGCCAGCAGCCCCTGGACGCCGGGGGGCCAAGAGACCCAGTACTTC
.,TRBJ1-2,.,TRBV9,CASSVTGTTNYGYTF,TGTGCCAGCAGCGTAACCGGGACAACTAACTATGGCTACACCTTC
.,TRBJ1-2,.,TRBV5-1,CASSHVEGVVYGYTF,TGCGCCAGCAGCCACGTGGAGGGCGTCGTCTATGGCTACACCTTC
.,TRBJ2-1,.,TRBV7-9,CASRPEGGGSYNEQFF,TGTGCCAGCAGGCCAGAGGGAGGGGGCTCCTACAATGAGCAGTTCTTC
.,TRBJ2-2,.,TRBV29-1,CSVPGQNTGELFF,TGCAGCGTTCCGGGACAGAACACCGGGGAGCTGTTTTTT
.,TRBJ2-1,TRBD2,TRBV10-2,CASSAAVTSGGARVNEQFF,TGCGCCAGCAGTGCCGCCGTGACTAGCGGGGGGGCTAGGGTTAATGAGCAGTTCTTC
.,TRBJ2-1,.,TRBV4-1,CASGRGNNEQFF,TGCGCCAGCGGAAGGGGGAATAATGAGCAGTTCTTC
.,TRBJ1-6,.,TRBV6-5,CASSSSGAGPNSPLHF,TGTGCCAGCAGTTCCTCGGGTGCAGGCCCCAATTCACCCCTCCACTTT
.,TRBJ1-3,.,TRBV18,CASSPLTADSGNTIYF,TGTGCCAGCTCACCGCTTACAGCGGACTCTGGAAACACCATATATTTT
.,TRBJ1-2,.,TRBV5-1,CASSLAPGLGNGYTF,TGCGCCAGCAGCTTGGCCCCGGGGTTGGGGAATGGCTACACCTTC
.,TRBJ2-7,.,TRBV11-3,CASSSRGAAYEQYF,TGTGCCAGCAGCTCTCGGGGGGCAGCCTACGAGCAGTACTTC
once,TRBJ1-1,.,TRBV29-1,CSVQLNTEAFF,TGCAGCGTACAATTGAACACTGAAGCTTTCTTT
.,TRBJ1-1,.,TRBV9,CASSVVGVSTEAFF,TGTGCCAGCAGCGTAGTAGGGGTTTCCACTGAAGCTTTCTTT
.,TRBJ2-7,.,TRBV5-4,CASSSGQGHSYEQYF,TGTGCCAGCAGCTCAGGCCAGGGGCACTCCTACGAGCAGTACTTC
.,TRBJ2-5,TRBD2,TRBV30,CALAGAGETQYF,TGTGCTCTAGCGGGGGCCGGGGAGACCCAGTACTTC
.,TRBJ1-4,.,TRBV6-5,CATQNGGQANEKLFF,TGTGCCACCCAAAACGGGGGGCAGGCTAATGAAAAACTGTTTTTT
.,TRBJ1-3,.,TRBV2,CASSEYSSGNTIYF,TGTGCCAGCAGTGAGTATTCCAGTGGAAACACCATATATTTT
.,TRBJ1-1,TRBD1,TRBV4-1,CASSQERMATGGEGAFF,TGCGCCAGCAGCCAAGAGAGGATGGCCACAGGGGGAGAGGGAGCTTTCTTT
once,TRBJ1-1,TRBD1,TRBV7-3,CASRLTGTMNTEAFF,TGTGCCAGCAGGCTGACAGGGACCATGAACACTGAAGCTTTCTTT
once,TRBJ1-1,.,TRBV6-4,CASSDGGQAKAFF,TGTGCCAGCAGTGACGGCGGGCAGGCTAAGGCTTTCTTT
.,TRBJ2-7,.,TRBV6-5,CASSWTVSYEQYF,TGTGCCAGCAGTTGGACAGTATCCTACGAGCAGTACTTC
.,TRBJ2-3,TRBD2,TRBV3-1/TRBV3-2,CASSQGAGGFTDTQYF,TGTGCCAGCAGCCAAGGAGCGGGGGGGTTCACAGATACGCAGTATTTT
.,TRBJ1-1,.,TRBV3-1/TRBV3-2,CASSPPGPQGTEAFF,TGTGCCAGCAGCCCCCCAGGGCCGCAGGGCACTGAAGCTTTCTTT
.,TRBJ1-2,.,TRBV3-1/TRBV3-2,CASSQVTEEGYTF,TGTGCCAGCAGCCAAGTAACCGAAGAGGGCTACACCTTC
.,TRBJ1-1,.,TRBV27,CASSLWSTGTEAFF,TGTGCCAGCAGTTTATGGTCGACTGGCACTGAAGCTTTCTTT
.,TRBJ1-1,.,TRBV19,CASRALRQGENTEAFF,TGTGCCAGTAGGGCGCTCCGCCAGGGCGAGAACACTGAAGCTTTCTTT
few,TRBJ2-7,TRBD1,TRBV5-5,CASSPTGTYEQYF,TGTGCCAGCAGCCCGACAGGGACCTACGAGCAGTACTTC
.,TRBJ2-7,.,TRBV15,CATSRPTGPSSYEQYF,TGTGCCACCAGCAGGCCAACAGGGCCGAGCTCCTACGAGCAGTACTTC
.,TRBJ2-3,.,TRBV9,CASSPRAQDTQYF,TGTGCCAGCAGCCCGCGGGCTCAAGATACGCAGTATTTT
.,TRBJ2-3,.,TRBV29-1,CSVEDPRRSTDTQYF,TGCAGCGTTGAAGATCCGCGGCGCAGCACAGATACGCAGTATTTT
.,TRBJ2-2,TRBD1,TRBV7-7,CASSRQGSGELFF,TGTGCCAGCAGCCGACAGGGTTCCGGGGAGCTGTTTTTT
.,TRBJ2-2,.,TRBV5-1,CASSSRGYNTGELFF,TGCGCCAGCAGCTCCCGAGGCTATAACACCGGGGAGCTGTTTTTT
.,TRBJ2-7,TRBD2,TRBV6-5,CASRYLAGDEQYF,TGTGCCAGCAGGTACCTAGCGGGGGACGAGCAGTACTTC
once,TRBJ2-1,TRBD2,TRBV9,CASSVVPGGASYNEQFF,TGTGCCAGCAGCGTAGTGCCCGGGGGGGCCTCCTACAATGAGCAGTTCTTC
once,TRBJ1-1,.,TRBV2,CASRENRNMNTEAFF,TGTGCCAGCAGGGAAAACAGGAACATGAACACTGAAGCTTTCTTT
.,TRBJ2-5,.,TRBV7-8,CASRINRPAQETQYF,TGTGCCAGCAGGATAAACAGGCCAGCCCAAGAGACCCAGTACTTC